The following is a TCR beta chain sequence with its context. Mismatch with germline at one junction end may stem from a read error. The CDR3 runs to 13 residues. CDR1 is SSHAT and CDR2 is FNYEAQ in the germline V gene (reference sequence). Authors' data handling: Amplifying reference gene primers gave estimates of nucleated cell counts. Generated by immunoSEQ multiplex PCR, the TCRdb table keeps only in-frame clones and is missing some. V and J calls and clone size are those listed in that table; D and trimming were worked out from the DNA. The repertoire has a few hundred thousand clones, around four fifths of them found once; the top ten carry about 20%. These data originate in a study of blood T cell repertoires in COVID-19. The wider study: The United States, Italy and Spain were the sources of the acute and convalescent COVID-19 samples.

The source material was peripheral blood. The clonotype originates from a man aged 30 to 45 with active or convalescent COVID-19. The chain has TRBV7-7 and TRBJ2-1; D unresolved. The CDR3 spells CASSSDIYNEQFF. CDR3 DNA: TGTGCTAGCAGCTCAGACATATACAATGAGCAGTTCTTC.